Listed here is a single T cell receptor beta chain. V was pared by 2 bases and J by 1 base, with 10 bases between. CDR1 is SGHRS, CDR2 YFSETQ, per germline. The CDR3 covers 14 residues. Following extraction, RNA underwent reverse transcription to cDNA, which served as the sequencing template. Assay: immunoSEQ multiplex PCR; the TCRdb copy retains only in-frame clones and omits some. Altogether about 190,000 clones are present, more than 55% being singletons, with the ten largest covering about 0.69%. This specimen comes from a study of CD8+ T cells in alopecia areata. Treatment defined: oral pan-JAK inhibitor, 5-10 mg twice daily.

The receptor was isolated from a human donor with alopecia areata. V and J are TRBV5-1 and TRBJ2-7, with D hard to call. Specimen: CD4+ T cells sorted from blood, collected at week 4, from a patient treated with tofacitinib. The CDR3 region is CASSLAIPSYEQYF. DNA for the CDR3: TGCGCCAGCAGCTTAGCGATCCCATCCTACGAGCAGTACTTC.